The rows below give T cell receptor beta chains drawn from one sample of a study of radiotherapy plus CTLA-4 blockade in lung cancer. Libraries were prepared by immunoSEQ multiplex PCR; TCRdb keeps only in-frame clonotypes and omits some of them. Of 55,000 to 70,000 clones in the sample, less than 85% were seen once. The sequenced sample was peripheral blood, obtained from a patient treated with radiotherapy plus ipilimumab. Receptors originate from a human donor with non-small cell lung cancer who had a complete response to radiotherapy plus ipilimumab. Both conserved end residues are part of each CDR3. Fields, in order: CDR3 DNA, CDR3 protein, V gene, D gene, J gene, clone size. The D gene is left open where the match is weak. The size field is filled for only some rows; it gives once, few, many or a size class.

CDR3 DNA: TGCGCCAGCAGCTCGAGACAGGGGGCAGGGAACACCGGGGAGCTGTTTTTT
CDR3 protein: CASSSRQGAGNTGELFF
V gene: TRBV5-1
D gene: TRBD1
J gene: TRBJ2-2
clone size: -

CDR3 DNA: TGTGCCAGCAGCCAAGACAGGGGCAACGGCTGGGGCTACACCTTC
CDR3 protein: CASSQDRGNGWGYTF
V gene: TRBV11-2
D gene: TRBD1
J gene: TRBJ1-2
clone size: -

CDR3 DNA: TGTGCCAGCAGTTACGGAAACAGGGATTCACCCCTCCACTTT
CDR3 protein: CASSYGNRDSPLHF
V gene: TRBV6-6
D gene: -
J gene: TRBJ1-6
clone size: -

CDR3 DNA: TGTGCCAGCAGTGAAGTGAAGCCTCCTCCCTACGAGCAGTACTTC
CDR3 protein: CASSEVKPPPYEQYF
V gene: TRBV6-1
D gene: -
J gene: TRBJ2-7
clone size: -

CDR3 DNA: TGTGCTAGTGGCCATTCTAACTATGGCTACACCTTC
CDR3 protein: CASGHSNYGYTF
V gene: TRBV12-5
D gene: -
J gene: TRBJ1-2
clone size: -

CDR3 DNA: TGTGCCAGCAGTTTGAAGGGGGCACATGGCTACACCTTC
CDR3 protein: CASSLKGAHGYTF
V gene: TRBV27
D gene: TRBD1
J gene: TRBJ1-2
clone size: -

CDR3 DNA: TGTGCCAGCACCTTACGGGGGAGGGAGACCCAGTACTTC
CDR3 protein: CASTLRGRETQYF
V gene: TRBV6-6
D gene: -
J gene: TRBJ2-5
clone size: -

CDR3 DNA: TGTGCCAGTAGTTCCCCCGGGACAGGGTGGAATGAAAAACTGTTTTTT
CDR3 protein: CASSSPGTGWNEKLFF
V gene: TRBV19
D gene: TRBD1
J gene: TRBJ1-4
clone size: -

CDR3 DNA: TGCGCCAGCAGCCTGAACCTACCGGGACAGGGGCTTACTGAAGCTTTCTTT
CDR3 protein: CASSLNLPGQGLTEAFF
V gene: TRBV4-3
D gene: TRBD1
J gene: TRBJ1-1
clone size: few

CDR3 DNA: TGTGCCAGCGCCAAGGACAGATTTAATGGCTACACCTTC
CDR3 protein: CASAKDRFNGYTF
V gene: TRBV5-4
D gene: -
J gene: TRBJ1-2
clone size: -

CDR3 DNA: TGTGCCAGCAGCCTTGGGACAGGGTCCCACCAAGAGACCCAGTACTTC
CDR3 protein: CASSLGTGSHQETQYF
V gene: TRBV11-3
D gene: TRBD1
J gene: TRBJ2-5
clone size: once

CDR3 DNA: TGTGCCAGCAGCCAACGATTTGGAGTTTTGGGCTACACCTTC
CDR3 protein: CASSQRFGVLGYTF
V gene: TRBV4-2
D gene: -
J gene: TRBJ1-2
clone size: -

CDR3 DNA: TGTGCCAGCAGTTACTCCTCGTCTAATGAGCAGTTCTTC
CDR3 protein: CASSYSSSNEQFF
V gene: TRBV6-6
D gene: -
J gene: TRBJ2-1
clone size: -

CDR3 DNA: TGCGCCAGCAGCCGAACAGGGGAAGGCAATCAGCCCCAGCATTTT
CDR3 protein: CASSRTGEGNQPQHF
V gene: TRBV5-1
D gene: TRBD1
J gene: TRBJ1-5
clone size: once

CDR3 DNA: TGTGCCAGCTCACCCCTCGCCGGGACAGCCGGACCTGAAGCTTTCTTT
CDR3 protein: CASSPLAGTAGPEAFF
V gene: TRBV18
D gene: TRBD1
J gene: TRBJ1-1
clone size: -

CDR3 DNA: TGCGCCAGCAGCTTAACACCGACAGGGGGACATCACGAGAACACCGGGGAGCTGTTTTTT
CDR3 protein: CASSLTPTGGHHENTGELFF
V gene: TRBV5-1
D gene: TRBD1
J gene: TRBJ2-2
clone size: -

CDR3 DNA: TGTGCCAGCTCACCTACAGGGGGTACTCAGCCCCAGCATTTT
CDR3 protein: CASSPTGGTQPQHF
V gene: TRBV18
D gene: TRBD1
J gene: TRBJ1-5
clone size: -

CDR3 DNA: TGTGCCAGCAGTTTTCGGCAGGGGGCCGTCGGGGAGCTGTTTTTT
CDR3 protein: CASSFRQGAVGELFF
V gene: TRBV27
D gene: TRBD1
J gene: TRBJ2-2
clone size: once

CDR3 DNA: TGTGCCTGGAGTCGACAGGGGGTTAATGAAAAACTGTTTTTT
CDR3 protein: CAWSRQGVNEKLFF
V gene: TRBV30
D gene: TRBD1
J gene: TRBJ1-4
clone size: -

CDR3 DNA: TGTGCTAGCAGCCCCGGGACCGGGGGCGAGCAGTACTTC
CDR3 protein: CASSPGTGGEQYF
V gene: TRBV7-7
D gene: -
J gene: TRBJ2-7
clone size: -

CDR3 DNA: TGCAGTGCTGGGGCTCTGGAGACCCAGTACTTC
CDR3 protein: CSAGALETQYF
V gene: TRBV20-1
D gene: -
J gene: TRBJ2-5
clone size: -

CDR3 DNA: TGTGCCAGCAGCCTACTACAGGGGAGACGGTATGGCTACACCTTC
CDR3 protein: CASSLLQGRRYGYTF
V gene: TRBV7-2
D gene: TRBD1
J gene: TRBJ1-2
clone size: -

CDR3 DNA: TGCGCCAGCAGGGGAGGACCGCGCTCTGGAAACACCATATATTTT
CDR3 protein: CASRGGPRSGNTIYF
V gene: TRBV10-2
D gene: -
J gene: TRBJ1-3
clone size: medium-sized

CDR3 DNA: TGTGCCAGCAGCCCCCCGGGACTAGCGGGCCAAGAGACCCAGTACTTC
CDR3 protein: CASSPPGLAGQETQYF
V gene: TRBV7-9
D gene: TRBD2
J gene: TRBJ2-5
clone size: -

CDR3 DNA: TGCGCCAGCAGCCAAGCTACGGGACAGAAGTTTGGTTCACCCCTCCACTTT
CDR3 protein: CASSQATGQKFGSPLHF
V gene: TRBV4-3
D gene: TRBD1
J gene: TRBJ1-6
clone size: -

CDR3 DNA: TGTGCCAGCAGTCCATCTCCGGGACTAGCGGGGTACACCGGGGAGCTGTTTTTT
CDR3 protein: CASSPSPGLAGYTGELFF
V gene: TRBV5-6
D gene: TRBD2
J gene: TRBJ2-2
clone size: -

CDR3 DNA: TGTGCCAGCTGCCAGGATTCAGGGGGGAATCAGCCCCAGCATTTT
CDR3 protein: CASCQDSGGNQPQHF
V gene: TRBV2
D gene: TRBD1
J gene: TRBJ1-5
clone size: -

CDR3 DNA: TGTGCCAGCAGCTTGGTAGGGACAGGGGGATACGAGCAGTACTTC
CDR3 protein: CASSLVGTGGYEQYF
V gene: TRBV5-6
D gene: TRBD1
J gene: TRBJ2-7
clone size: -